Given below is one TCR beta chain in context. Its specificity is unknown. The sample comes from a study of T cells after yellow fever vaccination. The wider study: SMART-Seq v4 Ultra Low Input prepared libraries from low-cell fractions.

Each CDR3 protein is one row after TCRdb ran MiXCR on the 5' RACE reads. Of about 120,000 distinct CDR3 sequences detected, 13% to 15% appear once; the ten largest clones hold around 46%. Study-level points and caveats: Post-booster reappearance was seen for most primary-vaccination clones (around 96% CD4, 85% to 90% CD8). A limited proportion of clonotypes was detected within both the CD4 and CD8 compartments. It was the secondary response that reached its peak faster, day 5 versus 15, but it was weaker.

The germline CDR1 and CDR2 sequences are SGHNT and YENEEA. This CDR3 comprises 14 residues. V lost 3 bases and J lost 1, with 6 bases in between. The receptor was isolated from a man aged 18 to 30 who received the YFV17D yellow fever vaccine. The gene calls are TRBV11-3 and TRBJ2-2; unclear D gene. Sequencing was performed on CD8+ T cells sorted from PBMCs, taken 5 days after the yellow fever booster vaccination. The CDR3: CASSFTENTGELFF. CDR3 coding DNA: TGTGCCAGCAGCTTCACGGAGAACACCGGGGAGCTGTTTTTT.